The 16 T cell receptor beta chains below all came from one sample that was sequenced in a study of long-term antiretroviral therapy in people with HIV. Samples were assayed with immunoSEQ v3.0 at survey level. The method was immunoSEQ multiplex PCR; TCRdb's version includes in-frame clones alone and lacks a portion of them. The profile covers roughly 28,000 clones, with about 90% appearing a single time and about 3.6% taken by the ten largest. Sequenced material: unsorted PBMCs, taken 1.8 years after starting antiretroviral therapy. These receptors all come from a woman aged 18-29 years with HIV.

The V call is TRBV5-6, the J call TRBJ2-7; 8 bases are a match to TRBD1. Germline V lookup: CDR1 SGHDT, CDR2 YYEEEE. J was trimmed by 4 bases and V by 4 bases; bases with no gene match: 16. The CDR3 has 17 residues. Here the CDR3 reads CASSTDRVSLSRYEQYF. CDR3 DNA sequence: TGTGCCAGCAGCACGGACAGGGTCTCCCTTAGTAGGTACGAGCAGTACTTC.

This chain uses TRBV6-4 with TRBJ1-2, with 7 nucleotides matching TRBD1. This CDR3 comprises 16 residues. The germline CDR1 and CDR2 sequences are MRHNA and SNTAGT. V shed 5 bases and J 5 bases; nucleotides not matched to a gene: 14. CDR3 sequence reads: CASSREPGQPLYGYTF. The CDR3 DNA sequence: TGTGCCAGCAGTCGTGAGCCGGGACAGCCCCTTTATGGCTACACCTTC.

The V gene is TRBV27, the J gene TRBJ2-6; 9 bases line up with TRBD1. The CDR3 runs to 18 residues. After removal of 5 bases from V and 0 bases from J, the junction contained 8 bases not matched to a gene. Germline values: CDR1 MNHEY, CDR2 SMNVEV (reference sequence). CDR3 loop: CASSTRQGGGSGANVLTF. The CDR3 region has the DNA TGTGCCAGCAGTACCCGACAGGGGGGGGGCTCTGGGGCCAACGTCCTGACTTTC.

In nucleotides, the CDR3 is TGTGCCAGCAGTTCTGTGACAGGGGGGCTGGCTGGCTACACCTTC. Amino acid sequence: CASSSVTGGLAGYTF. The gene calls are TRBV7-9 and TRBJ1-2, with 9 bases fitting TRBD1. V trimming: 6 bases; J trimming: 7 bases; junction bases outside the gene matches: 12. CDR3 length: 15 residues. Per germline, CDR1 SEHNR and CDR2 FQNEAQ (reference sequence).

In DNA, the CDR3 is TGTGCCAGCAGAGATCACAGGGTCCCCTACGAGCAGTACTTC. This translates into CASRDHRVPYEQYF. This chain joins TRBV28 and TRBJ2-7; D perhaps matches TRBD1 (6 bases). The germline V and J ends were trimmed by 6 bases and 2 bases, with 14 bases remaining between them. This CDR3 has 14 residues. CDR1 is MDHEN and CDR2 is SYDVKM in the germline V gene.

V is TRBV5-1 and J is TRBJ2-3, with D perhaps TRBD2 (5 bases). With 2 bases removed from V and 2 bases from J, the gap between germline ends came to 9 bases. CDR3 size: 14 residues. The germline V gene has CDR1 SGHRS and CDR2 YFSETQ. The CDR3 DNA reads TGCGCCAGCAGCTTCAACGGGGTCACAGATACGCAGTATTTT. This sequence encodes CASSFNGVTDTQYF. The variable domain in full, completed from reference TRBV5-1 and TRBJ2-3, reads KAGVTQTPRYLIKTRGQQVTLSCSPISGHRSVSWYQQTPGQGLQFLFEYFSETQRNKGNFPGRFSGRQFSNSRSEMNVSTLELGDSALYLCASSFNGVTDTQYFGPGTRLTVL.

This chain joins TRBV27 and TRBJ1-1; D is possibly TRBD1 (6 bases). The CDR3 is 14 amino acids. Germline CDR1 and CDR2: MNHEY and SMNVEV (reference sequence). The V end lost 7 bases, the J end lost 4 bases, and 16 bases lay between the germline ends. CDR3 DNA sequence: TGTGCCAGCACCCAAACCTCGGGGGCCACTGAAGCTTTCTTT. Translated, it gives CASTQTSGATEAFF.

The chain carries TRBV7-2 and TRBJ2-3; TRBD2 matches at 9 bases. The germline gives CDR1 SGHTA, CDR2 FQGNSA. V lost 2 bases, J lost 0 bases, and 9 bases stayed unmatched. The CDR3 extends over 18 amino acids. The chain's CDR3 is CASSLMQSSGVSTDTQYF. CDR3 sequence (DNA): TGTGCCAGCAGCTTAATGCAGTCTAGCGGGGTTAGCACAGATACGCAGTATTTT.

V usage is TRBV9 and J usage is TRBJ2-1; D gene unclear. CDR1 and CDR2 (germline): SGDLS, YYNGEE. CDR3 size: 13 residues. The V gene lost 4 bases and the J gene lost 2 bases, with 7 bases spanning the gap. This CDR3 reads CASSPRAYNEQFF. The CDR3 DNA reads TGTGCCAGCAGCCCCCGGGCCTACAATGAGCAGTTCTTC. Complete variable domain (other parts from reference TRBV9 and TRBJ2-1): DSGVTQTPKHLITATGQRVTLRCSPRSGDLSVYWYQQSLDQGLQFLIQYYNGEERAKGNILERFSAQQFPDLHSELNLSSLELGDSALYFCASSPRAYNEQFFGPGTRLTVL.

The genes are TRBV11-2 and TRBJ2-5; D is ambiguous. In germline, CDR1 is SGHAT, CDR2 FQNNGV. The ends were cut back, 3 bases at V and 0 bases at J, with 17 bases in the middle. CDR3 length: 17 residues. CDR3 DNA sequence: TGTGCCAGCAGCTTCTCCCAGATACACGGAAACCAAGAGACCCAGTACTTC. Translated, it gives CASSFSQIHGNQETQYF. The full variable domain, with the rest looked up from reference TRBV11-2 and TRBJ2-5, is EAGVAQSPRYKIIEKRQSVAFWCNPISGHATLYWYQQILGQGPKLLIQFQNNGVVDDSQLPKDRFSAERLKGVDSTLKIQPAKLEDSAVYLCASSFSQIHGNQETQYFGPGTRLLVL.

The V call is TRBV5-1, the J call TRBJ2-5, with a tentative D call TRBD2 (5 bases). The CDR3 covers 13 residues. Germline loops: CDR1 SGHRS, CDR2 YFSETQ. V was shortened by 2 bases and J by 5 bases, with 10 bases between the two germline ends. CDR3 in amino acids: CASSFSGMETQYF. DNA of the CDR3: TGCGCCAGCAGCTTTTCGGGGATGGAGACCCAGTACTTC.

CDR3 amino acids: CASSYAGGNEQFF. The CDR3 DNA is TGTGCCAGCAGTTACGCGGGGGGCAATGAGCAGTTCTTC. The V and J genes are TRBV6-5 and TRBJ2-1, with 8 nucleotides matching TRBD2. This CDR3 spans 13 amino acids. From germline, CDR1 is MNHEY and CDR2 SVGAGI. The ends lost 2 bases at V and 6 bases at J; junction bases unmatched: 0.

DNA for the CDR3: TGTGCCAGCAGTTACGGTGCCGGGAACAATGAGCAGTTCTTC. Translation: CASSYGAGNNEQFF. V is TRBV6-5 and J is TRBJ2-1, with D maybe TRBD2 (5 bases). V gave up 2 bases and J gave up 5 bases, with 10 bases separating them. The CDR3 contains 14 residues. Germline V gene data show CDR1 as MNHEY and CDR2 as SVGAGI.

The V and J genes are TRBV7-9 and TRBJ1-5; possible D gene TRBD1, 5 bases. This CDR3 is built from 14 residues. Germline loops: CDR1 SEHNR, CDR2 FQNEAQ (reference sequence). Trimming took 1 base from V and 8 from J, leaving 12 bases between them. The CDR3 loop is CASSLDGRGEPQHF. The CDR3 region has the DNA TGTGCCAGCAGCTTAGATGGCAGAGGGGAGCCCCAGCATTTT.

This clone was detected only a few times. This chain joins TRBV7-6 and TRBJ1-4; TRBD1 is a possible D gene (6 bases). V lost 0 bases and J lost 8, with 16 bases in between. CDR3 length equals 16 residues. CDR1 and CDR2 from the germline V gene are SGHVS and FNYEAQ. The CDR3, as DNA: TGTGCCAGCAGCTTAGCTCCGGACAGCTCGGGGGAAAAACTGTTTTTT. Its protein is CASSLAPDSSGEKLFF.

V usage is TRBV4-3 and J usage is TRBJ1-4; D is uncertain. CDR1 and CDR2 (germline): LGHNA, YSLEER. Trimming stripped 0 bases from V and 8 bases from J, with 10 bases between. The CDR3 contains 14 residues. The CDR3: CASSQDGRAEKLFF. The CDR3 coding sequence is TGCGCCAGCAGCCAAGATGGCCGGGCAGAAAAACTGTTTTTT.